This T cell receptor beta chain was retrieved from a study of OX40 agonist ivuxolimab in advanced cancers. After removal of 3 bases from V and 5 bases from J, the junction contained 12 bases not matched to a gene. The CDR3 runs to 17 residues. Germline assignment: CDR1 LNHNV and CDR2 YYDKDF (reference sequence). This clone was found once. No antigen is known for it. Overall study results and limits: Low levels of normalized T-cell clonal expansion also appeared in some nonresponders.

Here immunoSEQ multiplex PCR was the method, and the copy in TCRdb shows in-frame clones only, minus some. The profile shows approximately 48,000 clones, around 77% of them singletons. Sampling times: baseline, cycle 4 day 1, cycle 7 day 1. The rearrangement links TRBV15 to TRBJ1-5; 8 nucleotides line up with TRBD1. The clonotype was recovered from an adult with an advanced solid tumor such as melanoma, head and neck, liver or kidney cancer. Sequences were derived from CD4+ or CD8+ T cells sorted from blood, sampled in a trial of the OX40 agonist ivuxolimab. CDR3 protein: CATSSALFDRGYQPQHF. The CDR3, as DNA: TGTGCCACCAGCAGTGCCTTATTCGACAGGGGATATCAGCCCCAGCATTTT. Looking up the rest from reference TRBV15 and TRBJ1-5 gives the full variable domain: DAMVIQNPRYQVTQFGKPVTLSCSQTLNHNVMYWYQQKSSQAPKLLFHYYDKDFNNEADTPDNFQSRRPNTSFCFLDIRSPGLGDTAMYLCATSSALFDRGYQPQHFGDGTRLSIL.